This T cell receptor beta chain was documented in a study of graft-versus-host responses after intestinal transplantation. The protocol was immunoSEQ multiplex PCR, while the TCRdb copy is restricted to in-frame clones and leaves out a portion. The sample lists more than 8,000 clones, 85% to 95% seen once, with roughly 1.5% in the top ten. This clone has only a few counts. Trimming left V 3 bases short and J 4 bases short, with 3 bases between. Per germline, CDR1 SNHLY and CDR2 FYNNEI. The CDR3 runs to 11 residues. This receptor was obtained from a human patient who received an intestinal transplant, so some T cells may come from the graft donor. Sequencing used PBMCs, obtained 30 to 33 days after intestinal transplant. V is TRBV2 and J is TRBJ1-1; D is uncertain. This CDR3 is CASSDSTEAFF. DNA for the CDR3: TGTGCCAGCAGTGACAGCACTGAAGCTTTCTTT.